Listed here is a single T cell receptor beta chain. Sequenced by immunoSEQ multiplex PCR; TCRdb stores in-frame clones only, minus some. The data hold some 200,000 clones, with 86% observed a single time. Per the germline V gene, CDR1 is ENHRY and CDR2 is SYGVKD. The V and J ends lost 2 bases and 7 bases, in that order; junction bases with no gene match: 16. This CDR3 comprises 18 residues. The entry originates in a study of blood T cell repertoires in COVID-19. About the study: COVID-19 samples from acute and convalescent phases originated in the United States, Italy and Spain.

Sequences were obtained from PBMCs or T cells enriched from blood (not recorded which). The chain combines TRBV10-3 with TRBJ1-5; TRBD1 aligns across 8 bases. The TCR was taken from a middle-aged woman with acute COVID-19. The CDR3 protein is CAISERGVRQGFSQPQHF. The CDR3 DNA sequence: TGTGCCATCAGTGAGAGAGGGGTACGACAGGGGTTCAGCCAGCCCCAGCATTTT.